These 31 T cell receptor beta chains originate from one sample sequenced in a study of PD-L1 blockade in urothelial cancer. Generated by immunoSEQ multiplex PCR, the TCRdb table keeps only in-frame clones and is missing some. Of some 45,000 clones in the sample, around 89% were seen once. Sequencing used PBMCs, obtained around atezolizumab (anti-PD-L1) treatment. These receptors all stem from a man at least 80 years old with urothelial cancer.

J is TRBJ2-7 and V is TRBV25-1; 9 bases agree with TRBD2. The CDR3 runs to 15 residues. The germline CDR1 and CDR2 sequences are MGHDK and SYGVNS. J gave up 2 bases and V 1 base, and 3 bases lay outside the gene matches. The CDR3 region has the DNA TGTGCCAGCAGTGAATCTGGCGGGAGGGCCTACGAGCAGTACTTC. It specifies CASSESGGRAYEQYF.

CDR3 region: CASSPDNSYEQYF. The CDR3 nucleotides read TGCGCCAGCAGTCCAGACAACTCCTACGAGCAGTACTTC. This chain uses TRBV10-1 with TRBJ2-7, with D unclear. Between the trimmed V and J ends, which lost 5 bases and 0 bases, there was a span of 8 bases. The CDR3 covers 13 residues. Germline CDR1 WNHNN, CDR2 SYGVQD (reference sequence).

The rearrangement uses TRBV5-1 and TRBJ2-1; 9 bases fit TRBD1. The CDR3 runs 16 residues. Germline-derived CDR1 and CDR2 are SGHRS and YFSETQ. J was trimmed by 9 bases and V by 4 bases; bases with no gene match: 14. CDR3 loop: CASSPPRTGELGEQFF. CDR3 coding DNA: TGCGCCAGCAGCCCGCCTCGGACAGGGGAATTGGGTGAGCAGTTCTTC.

The chain combines TRBV6-1 with TRBJ2-5, with TRBD2 as a possible D gene (5 bases). V shed 6 bases and J shed 4 bases, with 9 bases lying between them. CDR1 and CDR2 (germline): MNHNS, SASEGT. The CDR3 has 12 residues. The CDR3 region is CASSVSVETQYF. CDR3 nucleotides: TGTGCCAGCAGCGTTAGCGTAGAGACCCAGTACTTC.

The chain joins TRBV4-1 to TRBJ2-3; the match to TRBD2 covers 9 bases. V lost 5 bases and J lost 2; bases outside the gene matches: 11. Germline V gene data show CDR1 as MGHRA and CDR2 as YSYEKL. The CDR3 sequence is 17 residues long. This CDR3 reads CASSDGREGRITDTQYF. CDR3 nucleotide sequence: TGCGCCAGCAGCGACGGGCGGGAGGGCCGGATCACAGATACGCAGTATTTT.

This chain uses TRBV10-3 with TRBJ1-5, with D tentatively TRBD1 (5 bases). V lost 8 bases and J 3 bases, leaving 14 bases between the germline ends. Looked up from germline, CDR1 is ENHRY and CDR2 is SYGVKD. This CDR3 is 14 amino acids long. The CDR3 loop reads CAIVGGRINQPQHF. The CDR3 nucleotides read TGTGCCATCGTGGGGGGGAGGATCAATCAGCCCCAGCATTTT.

The rearrangement joins TRBV27 to TRBJ2-7, with 11 bases that match TRBD2. V gave up 6 bases and J gave up 3 bases; unmatched junction bases: 10. CDR1 MNHEY and CDR2 SMNVEV come from the germline V gene (reference sequence). The CDR3 is 16 amino acids. The CDR3 loop reads CASRKESTSGIYEQYF. The CDR3 nucleotides read TGTGCCAGCAGGAAAGAGTCGACTAGCGGGATCTACGAGCAGTACTTC.

The chain links TRBV19 to TRBJ2-6; TRBD2 aligns across 8 bases. Germline CDR1 and CDR2: LNHDA and SQIVND (reference sequence). The V and J ends lost 6 bases and 0 bases, in that order; junction bases with no gene match: 1. The CDR3 is made up of 15 amino acids. The CDR3 bases are TGTGCCAGTAGCGGGGGGGGCTCTGGGGCCAACGTCCTGACTTTC. Translating gives CASSGGGSGANVLTF.

The V and J genes are TRBV4-1 and TRBJ1-2; 10 bases map to TRBD1. Looked up from germline, CDR1 is MGHRA and CDR2 is YSYEKL. Germline trimming cut 2 bases from V and 7 bases from J; bases unmatched to any gene: 7. The CDR3 extends over 15 amino acids. The CDR3 bases are TGCGCCAGCAGCCAAAGTCGACAGGGGGCAAGTGGCTACACCTTC. Its protein product is CASSQSRQGASGYTF.

This chain links TRBV5-1 with TRBJ2-1; possible D gene TRBD2, 6 bases. Per the germline V gene, CDR1 is SGHRS and CDR2 is YFSETQ. Deletions cut 0 bases from V and 5 bases from J, with 27 bases between. This CDR3 region has 20 residues. The CDR3 DNA reads TGCGCCAGCAGCTTGGGGTGGGCAGGGAACGGGGGTTTGCCCCACAATGAGCAGTTCTTC. Its translation is CASSLGWAGNGGLPHNEQFF.

The chain employs TRBV4-1 and TRBJ1-2; 10 nucleotides match TRBD1. With 2 bases clipped from V and 7 bases from J, the junction kept 7 bases outside the gene matches. CDR1 and CDR2 from the germline V gene are MGHRA and YSYEKL. The CDR3 totals 15 residues. CDR3 sequence: CASSQQDRGLGGYTF. The CDR3, as DNA: TGCGCCAGCAGCCAACAAGACAGGGGGCTAGGTGGCTACACCTTC.

This clone was picked up one time. V is TRBV19 and J is TRBJ2-6; 7 nucleotides agree with TRBD1. From germline, CDR1 is LNHDA and CDR2 SQIVND (reference sequence). V gave up 3 bases and J gave up 1 base; unmatched junction bases: 6. The CDR3 consists of 17 residues. The CDR3 DNA reads TGTGCCAGTAGTATTGGGACAGTAGGATCTGGGGCCAACGTCCTGACTTTC. Translated, it gives CASSIGTVGSGANVLTF.

The chain uses TRBV18 and TRBJ2-2, with D uncertain. The CDR3 contains 14 residues. Trimming stripped 3 bases from V and 3 bases from J, with 8 bases between. The germline CDR1 and CDR2 sequences are KGHSH and LQKENI. Here the CDR3 DNA reads TGTGCCAGCTCACCTTTGGCAGACACCGGGGAGCTGTTTTTT. Its translation is CASSPLADTGELFF.

This clone was detected only once. The chain carries TRBV27 and TRBJ2-3; 10 nucleotides align to TRBD1. V lost 5 bases to trimming and J lost 7 bases; unmatched junction nucleotides: 6. The CDR3 contains 14 residues. CDR1 and CDR2 (germline): MNHEY, SMNVEV (reference sequence). The CDR3 here is CASSADRGKNTQYF. DNA of the CDR3: TGTGCCAGCAGTGCGGACAGGGGGAAAAATACGCAGTATTTT.

The sample holds a few counts of this clone. The chain is built from TRBV5-4 and TRBJ2-5; the match to TRBD2 covers 11 bases. Germline CDR1 SGHNT, CDR2 YYREEE (reference sequence). After removal of 4 bases from V and 1 base from J, the junction contained 3 bases not matched to a gene. The CDR3 has 15 amino acids. In nucleotides, the CDR3 is TGTGCCAGCAGCACTAGCGGGAGATTCCAAGAGACCCAGTACTTC. It encodes CASSTSGRFQETQYF.

The genes are TRBV7-2 and TRBJ1-4; possibly TRBD1 for D (5 bases). The CDR3 runs 16 residues. The germline V gene has CDR1 SGHTA and CDR2 FQGNSA. Deletions cut 2 bases from V and 7 bases from J, with 17 bases between. The CDR3 is CASSLPFGQGSEKLFF. The CDR3 region has the DNA TGTGCCAGCAGCTTACCTTTTGGCCAGGGTAGTGAAAAACTGTTTTTT. Full variable domain (rest looked up from reference TRBV7-2 and TRBJ1-4): GAGVSQSPSNKVTEKGKDVELRCDPISGHTALYWYRQSLGQGLEFLIYFQGNSAPDKSGLPSDRFSAERTGGSVSTLTIQRTQQEDSAVYLCASSLPFGQGSEKLFFGSGTQLSVL.

The chain carries TRBV5-4 and TRBJ2-7; tentatively, D is TRBD1 (6 bases). The CDR3 extends over 14 amino acids. Trimming stripped 5 bases from V and 0 bases from J, with 12 bases between. Germline assignment: CDR1 SGHNT and CDR2 YYREEE (reference sequence). The CDR3 nucleotides are TGTGCCAGCAGTCCGGACAGCTACTCCTACGAGCAGTACTTC. Its translation: CASSPDSYSYEQYF.

V gene TRBV15 combines with J gene TRBJ2-7; 11 bases are shared with TRBD2. Germline V lookup: CDR1 LNHNV, CDR2 YYDKDF (reference sequence). There are 16 residues in the CDR3. Trimming removed 3 bases from V and 9 bases from J; junction bases left unmatched: 13. The CDR3 sequence: CATSSLSGTSGSGQYF. The CDR3, as DNA: TGTGCCACCAGCAGTCTTTCCGGGACTAGCGGAAGTGGGCAGTACTTC.

The chain couples TRBV18 to TRBJ2-1; 8 bases line up with TRBD1. V shed 3 bases, J shed 0 bases, and the junction held 1 base outside the gene matches. Germline assignment: CDR1 KGHSH and CDR2 LQKENI. The CDR3 totals 15 residues. CDR3 loop: CASSPGTGSYNEQFF. CDR3 coding DNA: TGTGCCAGCTCACCCGGGACAGGCTCCTACAATGAGCAGTTCTTC.

This rearrangement joins TRBV6-1 to TRBJ2-3; maybe TRBD2 (5 bases). This CDR3 is built from 14 residues. In germline, CDR1 is MNHNS, CDR2 SASEGT. The germline V and J ends were trimmed by 4 bases and 9 bases, with 17 bases remaining between them. In nucleotides, the CDR3 is TGTGCCAGCAGTGGAAGCGGTCACGGGGAAACGCAGTATTTT. Translating it yields CASSGSGHGETQYF.

This chain joins TRBV5-6 and TRBJ1-4; 8 bases align to TRBD1. In germline, CDR1 is SGHDT, CDR2 YYEEEE. The CDR3 is 16 amino acids. Unmatched junction bases numbered 14, after V lost 7 bases and J lost 6 bases. CDR3 in amino acids: CASALRYRGGHEKLFF. The DNA for the CDR3 is TGTGCCAGCGCGTTGCGCTACAGGGGGGGCCATGAAAAACTGTTTTTT.

In this sample, this clone turned up once. At one end, the junction sequence differs from germline, possibly due to a read error. The chain employs TRBV5-1 and TRBJ1-2, with D perhaps TRBD1 (6 bases). Germline CDR1 is SGHRS and CDR2 is YFSETQ. The CDR3 totals 13 residues. The CDR3 spells CASSDEARGGLAF. The DNA for the CDR3 is TGCGCCAGCAGCGATGAAGCCAGGGGCGGCCTGGCCTTC.

The V gene is TRBV7-9, the J gene TRBJ2-5; 8 bases are a match to TRBD2. The length of the CDR3 is 15 residues. The germline V gene has CDR1 SEHNR and CDR2 FQNEAQ (reference sequence). Trimming cost V 5 bases and J 5 bases; bases outside gene matches: 10. The CDR3 sequence: CASSPAGAGGETQYF. For the CDR3, the DNA is TGTGCCAGCAGCCCCGCCGGGGCGGGGGGTGAGACCCAGTACTTC. The full variable domain, completed using reference TRBV7-9 and TRBJ2-5, is DTGVSQNPRHKITKRGQNVTFRCDPISEHNRLYWYRQTLGQGPEFLTYFQNEAQLEKSRLLSDRFSAERPKGSFSTLEIQRTEQGDSAMYLCASSPAGAGGETQYFGPGTRLLVL.

The genes are TRBV7-6 and TRBJ2-1; TRBD2 agrees at 9 bases. CDR3 length: 15 residues. J lost 7 bases, V lost 1 base, and 5 bases had no gene match. The germline V gene encodes CDR1 SGHVS and CDR2 FNYEAQ. Here the CDR3 DNA reads TGTGCCAGCAGCTTAGGCGGGAGGGCCTGGAATGAGCAGTTCTTC. Its translation: CASSLGGRAWNEQFF.

The gene calls are TRBV29-1 and TRBJ2-7; weak D call: TRBD2 (5 bases). V shed 1 base and J shed 6 bases, with 13 bases lying between them. This CDR3 has 13 amino acids. CDR1 is SQVTM and CDR2 is ANQGSEA in the germline V gene. CDR3 in amino acids: CSVEVGNAGEQYF. In DNA form, the CDR3 reads TGCAGCGTTGAAGTGGGGAATGCGGGCGAGCAGTACTTC.

The rearrangement uses TRBV18 and TRBJ1-2; 12 nucleotides agree with TRBD1. Germline CDR1 is KGHSH and CDR2 is LQKENI. CDR3 length equals 15 residues. With V trimmed by 3 bases and J by 8 bases, 7 bases remained unmatched. The CDR3, as DNA: TGTGCCAGCTCACCCACGGGACAGGGGGCTGGAGGCTACACCTTC. The encoded protein is CASSPTGQGAGGYTF.

The chain carries TRBV5-5 and TRBJ2-2; TRBD2 agrees at 8 bases. The CDR3 loop spans 15 amino acids. With V trimmed by 4 bases and J by 6 bases, 8 bases remained unmatched. Germline assignment: CDR1 SGHKS and CDR2 YYEKEE (reference sequence). In DNA, the CDR3 is TGTGCCAGCAGCCCAATCCCCGGGGGGGCCGGGGAGCTGTTTTTT. Translating gives CASSPIPGGAGELFF.

The rearrangement uses TRBV2 and TRBJ2-7, with TRBD1 identical over 9 bases. The CDR3 covers 12 residues. The germline V gene has CDR1 SNHLY and CDR2 FYNNEI. The V segment lost 9 bases and the J segment 6 bases; nucleotides outside the gene matches: 6. The DNA of the CDR3 is TGTGCCAGTGACAGGGGGATCGGCGAGCAGTACTTC. Its translation is CASDRGIGEQYF.

The J gene is TRBJ1-1, the V gene TRBV6-5; 10 nucleotides line up with TRBD1. The V gene's germline CDR1 is MNHEY and CDR2 SVGAGI. V lost 6 bases to trimming and J lost 4 bases; unmatched junction nucleotides: 8. The CDR3 contains 15 residues. The CDR3 region has the DNA TGTGCCAGCAGCCTAACATGGACAGGGGGCACTGAAGCTTTCTTT. As protein: CASSLTWTGGTEAFF.

The rearrangement joins TRBV30 to TRBJ1-3; D gene uncertain. CDR3 length: 15 amino acids. Germline V gene lookup returns CDR1 GTSNPN and CDR2 SVGIG (reference sequence). Trimming took 2 bases from V and 0 from J, leaving 11 bases between them. The DNA for the CDR3 is TGTGCCTGGAGTACGACTGGAGCCTCTGGAAACACCATATATTTT. It codes for CAWSTTGASGNTIYF.

This sequence joins TRBV30 and TRBJ1-1; possibly TRBD1 for D (6 bases). CDR3 size: 11 residues. Germline values: CDR1 GTSNPN, CDR2 SVGIG (reference sequence). Trimming shortened V by 2 bases and J by 7 bases, and 8 bases separated the two germline ends. The CDR3 nucleotides are TGTGCCTGGAGTAACAGGGATGAAGCTTTCTTT. It is translated as CAWSNRDEAFF.